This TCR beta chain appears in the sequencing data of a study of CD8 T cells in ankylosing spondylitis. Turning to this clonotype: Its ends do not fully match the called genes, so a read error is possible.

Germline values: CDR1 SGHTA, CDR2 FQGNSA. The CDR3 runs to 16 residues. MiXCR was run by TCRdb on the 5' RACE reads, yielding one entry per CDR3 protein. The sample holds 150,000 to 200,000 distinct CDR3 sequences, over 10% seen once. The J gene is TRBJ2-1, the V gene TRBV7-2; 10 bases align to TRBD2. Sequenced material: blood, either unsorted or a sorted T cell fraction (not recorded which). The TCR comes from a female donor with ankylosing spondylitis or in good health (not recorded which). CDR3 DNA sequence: TGTGCCAGCAGCTTAAGCGGGACTAGCGCCTACAATGAGGAGTTCTTC. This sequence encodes CASSLSGTSAYNEEFF. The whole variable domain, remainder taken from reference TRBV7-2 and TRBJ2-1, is GAGVSQSPSNKVTEKGKDVELRCDPISGHTALYWYRQSLGQGLEFLIYFQGNSAPDKSGLPSDRFSAERTGGSVSTLTIQRTQQEDSAVYLCASSLSGTSAYNEEFFGPGTRLTVL.